This is a list of T cell receptor beta chains from one sample in a study of STAT3 mutations in large granular lymphocyte leukemia. Sequencing was performed with immunoSEQ multiplex PCR; in TCRdb, only in-frame clones are kept and a portion is missing. The repertoire has fewer than 10,000 clones, around nine tenths of them found once; the top ten carry approximately 80%. Sequencing input: peripheral blood mononuclear cells. The receptors were gathered from a man older than 75 with T-cell large granular lymphocyte leukemia. Some clones in this sample may be carry-over from other donors' samples. The CDR3 runs from the conserved cysteine through the conserved F or W. D genes are given only for firm matches. Clone size is not always given. Where it is, it says once, few, many or a class for expanded clones.

j_call v_call d_call clone_size cdr3_nt cdr3_aa
TRBJ2-2 TRBV4-2 . . TGTGCCAGCAGCCAATCTATCAGAGAGAACACCGGGGAGCTGTTTTTT CASSQSIRENTGELFF
TRBJ2-5 TRBV10-2 TRBD2 . TGCGCCAGCAGTTCAACCGGACTGGGGGGGGACCAGTACTTC CASSSTGLGGDQYF
TRBJ1-6 TRBV27 TRBD1 few TGTGCCAGCAGCGTGGGACAGGGCTCACCCCTCCACTTT CASSVGQGSPLHF
TRBJ1-1 TRBV30 TRBD1 . TGTGCCTGGAGTTTGGCAGGGGGCGTTTTCTTT CAWSLAGGVFF
TRBJ1-4 TRBV7-9 . . TGTGCCAGCAGCTTAGCGGATCAAAATGAAAAACTGTTTTTT CASSLADQNEKLFF
TRBJ1-2 TRBV7-2 TRBD1 . TGTGCCAGCAGCTTAGCCGGACGGACAGGCAACTATGGCTACACCTTC CASSLAGRTGNYGYTF
TRBJ2-1 TRBV18 . . TGTGCCAGCTCACGTCCGGGTAGGTCCTACAATGAGCAGTTCTTC CASSRPGRSYNEQFF
TRBJ1-6 TRBV5-6 . . TGTGCCAGCAGCCGTCGGGACCTGGTTTATTCACCCCTCCACTTT CASSRRDLVYSPLHF
TRBJ1-1 TRBV7-9 TRBD1 . TGTGCCAGCACCCAAGAGGGGGCGGCACGGTCTGAAGCTTTCTTT CASTQEGAARSEAFF
TRBJ2-5 TRBV29-1 . . TGCAGCGTCTGTTTAGGGGCACGGGCTCAGAAGACCCAGTACTTC CSVCLGARAQKTQYF
TRBJ2-6 TRBV16 . . TGTGCCAGCAGCCGTGGCTCTGGGGCCAACGTCCTGACTTTC CASSRGSGANVLTF
TRBJ2-3 TRBV4-2 . . TGTGCCAGCAGCCCTCAGGCAGGGGATACTACAGATACGCAGTATTTT CASSPQAGDTTDTQYF